A single TCR beta chain is shown here with its context. Assay: immunoSEQ multiplex PCR; the TCRdb copy retains only in-frame clones and omits some. This sample has about 140,000 clones, with roughly nine tenths found just once. This record belongs to a study of control samples from healthy donors and cancer patients. Germline CDR1 LGHDT, CDR2 YNNKEL (reference sequence). The CDR3 has 15 residues. Trimming shortened V by 0 bases and J by 1 base, and 9 bases separated the two germline ends. The chain combines TRBV3-1 (or the pseudogene TRBV3-2) with TRBJ1-1; D unclear. The TCR originated in a woman aged 25 to 39 in good health. What was sequenced was blood. CDR3 sequence: CASSQEGRKNTEAFF. The CDR3, as DNA: TGTGCCAGCAGCCAAGAGGGCAGGAAGAACACTGAAGCTTTCTTT.